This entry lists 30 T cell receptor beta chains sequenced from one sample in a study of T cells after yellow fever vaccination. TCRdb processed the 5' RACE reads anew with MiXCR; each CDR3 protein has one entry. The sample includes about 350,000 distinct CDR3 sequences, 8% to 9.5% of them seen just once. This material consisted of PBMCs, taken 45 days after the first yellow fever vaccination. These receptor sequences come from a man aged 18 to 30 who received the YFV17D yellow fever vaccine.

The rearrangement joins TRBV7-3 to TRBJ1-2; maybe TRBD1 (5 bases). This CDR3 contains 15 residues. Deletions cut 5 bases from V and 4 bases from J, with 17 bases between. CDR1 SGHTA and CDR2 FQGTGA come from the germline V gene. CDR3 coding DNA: TGTGCCAGCAGCCCGTGGAGGGTAGGGGCCTATGGCTACACCTTC. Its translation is CASSPWRVGAYGYTF.

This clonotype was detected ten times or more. CDR3 loop: CASSPDRDRGDIQYF. The CDR3 region has the DNA TGCGCCAGCAGCCCAGATCGGGACAGGGGGGACATTCAGTACTTC. The rearrangement links TRBV4-1 to TRBJ2-4, with TRBD1 matching over 11 bases. The CDR3 consists of 15 residues. With V trimmed by 4 bases and J by 8 bases, 7 bases remained unmatched. Germline V gene lookup returns CDR1 MGHRA and CDR2 YSYEKL.

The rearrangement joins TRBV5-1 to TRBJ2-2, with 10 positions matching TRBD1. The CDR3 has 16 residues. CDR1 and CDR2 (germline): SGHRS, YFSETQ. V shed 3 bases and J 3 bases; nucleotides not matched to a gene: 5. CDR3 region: CASSSTGTGDTGELFF. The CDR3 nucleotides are TGCGCCAGCAGCTCGACCGGGACAGGGGACACCGGGGAGCTGTTTTTT.

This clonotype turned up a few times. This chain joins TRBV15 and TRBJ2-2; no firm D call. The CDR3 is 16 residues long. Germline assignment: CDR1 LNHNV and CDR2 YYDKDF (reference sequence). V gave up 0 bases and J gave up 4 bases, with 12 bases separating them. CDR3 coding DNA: TGTGCCACCAGCAGAGATCAGGTGATGGCCACCGGGGAGCTGTTTTTT. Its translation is CATSRDQVMATGELFF.

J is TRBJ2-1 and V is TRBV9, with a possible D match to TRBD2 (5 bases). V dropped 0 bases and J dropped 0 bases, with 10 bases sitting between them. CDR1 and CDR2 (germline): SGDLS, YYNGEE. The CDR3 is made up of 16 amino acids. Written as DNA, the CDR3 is TGTGCCAGCAGCGTAGGTCCGGGGAGCTCCTACAATGAGCAGTTCTTC. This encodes CASSVGPGSSYNEQFF.

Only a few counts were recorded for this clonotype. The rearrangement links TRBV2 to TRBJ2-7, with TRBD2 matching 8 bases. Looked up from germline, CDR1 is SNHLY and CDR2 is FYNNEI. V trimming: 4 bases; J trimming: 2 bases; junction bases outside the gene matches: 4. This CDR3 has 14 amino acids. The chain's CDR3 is CASSAQRGPYEQYV. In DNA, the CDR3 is TGTGCCAGCAGTGCCCAGCGGGGGCCCTACGAGCAGTACGTC.

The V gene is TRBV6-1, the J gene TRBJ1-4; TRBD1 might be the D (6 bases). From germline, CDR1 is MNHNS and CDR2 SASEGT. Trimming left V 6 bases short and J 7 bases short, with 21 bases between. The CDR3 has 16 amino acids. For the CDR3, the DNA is TGTGCCAGCAGCGATGGGGGGGCGCTTCGGACTGAAAAACTGTTTTTT. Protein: CASSDGGALRTEKLFF.

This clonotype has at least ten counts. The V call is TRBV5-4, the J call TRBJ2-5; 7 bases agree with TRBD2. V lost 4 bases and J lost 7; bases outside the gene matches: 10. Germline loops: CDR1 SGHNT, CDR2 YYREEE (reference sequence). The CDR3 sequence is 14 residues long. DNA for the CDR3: TGTGCCAGCAGCCCCTCCAGCGGGGAGGGGACCCAGTACTTC. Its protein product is CASSPSSGEGTQYF.

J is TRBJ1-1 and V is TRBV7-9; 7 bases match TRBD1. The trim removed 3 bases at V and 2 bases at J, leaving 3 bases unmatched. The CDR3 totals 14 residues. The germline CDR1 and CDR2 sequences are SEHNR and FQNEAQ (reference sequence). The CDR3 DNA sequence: TGTGCCAGCAGCTTTGGGGACAGTAACACTGAAGCTTTCTTT. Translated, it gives CASSFGDSNTEAFF.

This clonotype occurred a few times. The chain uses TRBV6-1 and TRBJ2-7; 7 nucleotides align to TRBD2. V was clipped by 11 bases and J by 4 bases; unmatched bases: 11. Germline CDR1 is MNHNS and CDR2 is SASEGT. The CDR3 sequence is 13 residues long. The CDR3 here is CAGGRGERYEQYF. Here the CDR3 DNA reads TGTGCCGGCGGGAGAGGGGAACGGTACGAGCAGTACTTC.

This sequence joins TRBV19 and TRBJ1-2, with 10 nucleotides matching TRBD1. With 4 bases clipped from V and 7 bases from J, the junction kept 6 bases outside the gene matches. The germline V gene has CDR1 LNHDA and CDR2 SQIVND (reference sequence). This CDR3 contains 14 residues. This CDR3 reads CASSTAGTGVGYTF. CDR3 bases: TGTGCCAGTAGTACGGCCGGGACAGGGGTTGGCTACACCTTC.

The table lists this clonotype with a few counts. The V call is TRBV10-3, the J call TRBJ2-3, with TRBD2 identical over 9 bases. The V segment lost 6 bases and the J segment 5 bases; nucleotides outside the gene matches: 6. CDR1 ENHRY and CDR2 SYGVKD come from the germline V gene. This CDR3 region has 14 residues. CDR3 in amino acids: CAIRSSGAGDTQYF. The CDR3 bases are TGTGCCATCAGATCTAGCGGGGCTGGAGATACGCAGTATTTT.

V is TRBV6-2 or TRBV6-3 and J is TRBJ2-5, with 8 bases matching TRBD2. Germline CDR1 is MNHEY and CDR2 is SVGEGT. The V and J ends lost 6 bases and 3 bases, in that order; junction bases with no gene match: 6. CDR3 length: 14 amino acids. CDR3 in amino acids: CASSRSAGEETQYF. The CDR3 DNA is TGTGCCAGCAGCCGTTCAGCGGGGGAAGAGACCCAGTACTTC.

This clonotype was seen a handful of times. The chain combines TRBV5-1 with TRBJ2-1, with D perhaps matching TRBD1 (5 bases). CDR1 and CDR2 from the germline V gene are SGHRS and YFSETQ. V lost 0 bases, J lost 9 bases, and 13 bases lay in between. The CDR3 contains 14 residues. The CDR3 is CASSLEATGIEQFF. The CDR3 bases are TGCGCCAGCAGCTTGGAAGCCACAGGTATTGAGCAGTTCTTC.

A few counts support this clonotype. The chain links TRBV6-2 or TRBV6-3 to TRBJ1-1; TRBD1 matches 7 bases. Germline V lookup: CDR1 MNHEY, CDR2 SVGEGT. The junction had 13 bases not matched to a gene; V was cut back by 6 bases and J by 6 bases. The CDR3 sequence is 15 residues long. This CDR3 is CASREPDRRGAEAFF. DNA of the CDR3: TGTGCCAGCAGAGAGCCGGACAGGCGGGGCGCTGAAGCTTTCTTT.

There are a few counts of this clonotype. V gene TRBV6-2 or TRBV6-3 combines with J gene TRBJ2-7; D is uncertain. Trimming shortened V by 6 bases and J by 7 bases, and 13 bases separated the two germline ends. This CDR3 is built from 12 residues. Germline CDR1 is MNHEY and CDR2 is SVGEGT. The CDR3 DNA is TGTGCCAGCAGCTTTACCACGTCGGAGCAGTACTTC. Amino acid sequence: CASSFTTSEQYF.

The CDR3 is CASSWGQGREQYV. In nucleotides, the CDR3 is TGCGCCAGCAGCTGGGGACAGGGGCGAGAGCAGTACGTC. The chain employs TRBV5-1 and TRBJ2-7, with TRBD1 identical over 10 bases. This CDR3 region has 13 residues. CDR1 is SGHRS and CDR2 is YFSETQ in the germline V gene. Trimming cost V 3 bases and J 7 bases; bases outside gene matches: 4.

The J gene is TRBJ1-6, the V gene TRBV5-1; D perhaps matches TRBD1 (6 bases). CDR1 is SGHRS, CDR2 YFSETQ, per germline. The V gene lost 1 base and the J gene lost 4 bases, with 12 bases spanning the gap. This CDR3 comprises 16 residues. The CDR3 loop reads CASSLSGTRYNSPLHF. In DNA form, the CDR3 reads TGCGCCAGCAGCTTGAGCGGGACACGGTATAATTCACCCCTCCACTTT.

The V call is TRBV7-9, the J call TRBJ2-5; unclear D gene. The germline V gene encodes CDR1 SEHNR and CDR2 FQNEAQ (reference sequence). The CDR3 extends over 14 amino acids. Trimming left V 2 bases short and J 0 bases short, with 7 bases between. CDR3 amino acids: CASSLNQYQETQYF. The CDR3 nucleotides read TGTGCCAGCAGCTTAAACCAGTACCAAGAGACCCAGTACTTC.

The CDR3 sequence is CASSIRGRDSPLHF. For the CDR3, the DNA is TGTGCCAGTAGTATCAGAGGGAGGGATTCACCCCTCCACTTT. V and J are TRBV19 and TRBJ1-6; the D is unclear. Germline loops: CDR1 LNHDA, CDR2 SQIVND (reference sequence). CDR3 length equals 14 residues. V gave up 3 bases and J gave up 8 bases, with 11 bases separating them.

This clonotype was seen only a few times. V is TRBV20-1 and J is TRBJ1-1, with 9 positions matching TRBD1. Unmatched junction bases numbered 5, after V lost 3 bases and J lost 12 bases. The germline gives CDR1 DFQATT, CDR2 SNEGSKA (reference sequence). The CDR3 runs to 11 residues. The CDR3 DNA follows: TGCAGTGCTAGGGACAGGGGTGTAACTTTCTTT. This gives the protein CSARDRGVTFF.

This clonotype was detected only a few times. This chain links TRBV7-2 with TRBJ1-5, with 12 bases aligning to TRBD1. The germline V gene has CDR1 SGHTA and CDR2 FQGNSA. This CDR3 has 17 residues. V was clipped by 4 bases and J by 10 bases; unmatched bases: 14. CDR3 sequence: CASSSKAGTGGEEPQHF. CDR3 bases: TGTGCCAGCAGCTCAAAGGCGGGGACAGGGGGCGAAGAACCCCAGCATTTT.

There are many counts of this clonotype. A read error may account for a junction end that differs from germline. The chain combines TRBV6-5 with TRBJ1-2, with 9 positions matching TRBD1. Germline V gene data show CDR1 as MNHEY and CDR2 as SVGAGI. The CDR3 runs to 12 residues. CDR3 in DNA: TGTGCCAGCAGTCCCGGACAGGGGATAACCTACTTC. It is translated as CASSPGQGITYF.

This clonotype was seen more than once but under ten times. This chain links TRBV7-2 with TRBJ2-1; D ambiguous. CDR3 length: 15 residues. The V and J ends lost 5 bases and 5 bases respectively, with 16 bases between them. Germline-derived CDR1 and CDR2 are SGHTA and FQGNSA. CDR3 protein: CASSDPKGLHNEQFF. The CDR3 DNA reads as TGTGCCAGCAGCGACCCCAAGGGATTGCACAATGAGCAGTTCTTC.

In DNA form, the CDR3 reads TGCAGTGCCAGGCTGCAGGTAGCCAAAAACATTCAGTACTTC. It codes for CSARLQVAKNIQYF. The rearrangement links TRBV20-1 to TRBJ2-4, with unresolved D. Germline values: CDR1 DFQATT, CDR2 SNEGSKA (reference sequence). CDR3 size: 14 residues. V was clipped by 6 bases and J by 0 bases, with 12 bases between them.

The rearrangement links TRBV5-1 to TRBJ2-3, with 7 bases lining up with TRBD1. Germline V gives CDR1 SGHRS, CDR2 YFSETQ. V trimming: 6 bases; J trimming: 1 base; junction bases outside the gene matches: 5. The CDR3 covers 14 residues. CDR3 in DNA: TGCGCCAGCATGACAGGGACAGGCACAGATACGCAGTATTTT. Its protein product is CASMTGTGTDTQYF. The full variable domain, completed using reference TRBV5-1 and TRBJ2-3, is KAGVTQTPRYLIKTRGQQVTLSCSPISGHRSVSWYQQTPGQGLQFLFEYFSETQRNKGNFPGRFSGRQFSNSRSEMNVSTLELGDSALYLCASMTGTGTDTQYFGPGTRLTVL.

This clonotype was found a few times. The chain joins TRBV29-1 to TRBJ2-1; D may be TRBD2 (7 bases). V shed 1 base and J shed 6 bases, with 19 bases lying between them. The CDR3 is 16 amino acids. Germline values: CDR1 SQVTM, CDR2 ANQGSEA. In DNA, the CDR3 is TGCAGCGTTGAAGCGGTTGGGGGGCTAGCGGCCAATGAGCAGTTCTTC. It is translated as CSVEAVGGLAANEQFF.

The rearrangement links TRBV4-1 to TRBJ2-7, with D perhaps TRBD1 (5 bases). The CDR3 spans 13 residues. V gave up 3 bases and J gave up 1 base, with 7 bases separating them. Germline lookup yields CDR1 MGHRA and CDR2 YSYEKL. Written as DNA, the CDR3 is TGCGCCAGCAGCCAGACAGTGTCCTACGAGCAGTACTTC. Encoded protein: CASSQTVSYEQYF.

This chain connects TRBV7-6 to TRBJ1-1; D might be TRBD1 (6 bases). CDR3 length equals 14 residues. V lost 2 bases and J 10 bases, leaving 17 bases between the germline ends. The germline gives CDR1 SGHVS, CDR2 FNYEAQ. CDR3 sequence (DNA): TGTGCCAGCAGCTTACGGGCAGGGGAGGTGGTAGCTTTCTTT. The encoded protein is CASSLRAGEVVAFF.

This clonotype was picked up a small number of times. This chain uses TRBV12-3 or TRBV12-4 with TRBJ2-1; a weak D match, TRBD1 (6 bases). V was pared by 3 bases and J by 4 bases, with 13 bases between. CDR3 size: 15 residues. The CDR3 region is CASSFPGRGYNEQFF. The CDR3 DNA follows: TGTGCCAGCAGTTTTCCCGGCAGGGGTTACAATGAGCAGTTCTTC.